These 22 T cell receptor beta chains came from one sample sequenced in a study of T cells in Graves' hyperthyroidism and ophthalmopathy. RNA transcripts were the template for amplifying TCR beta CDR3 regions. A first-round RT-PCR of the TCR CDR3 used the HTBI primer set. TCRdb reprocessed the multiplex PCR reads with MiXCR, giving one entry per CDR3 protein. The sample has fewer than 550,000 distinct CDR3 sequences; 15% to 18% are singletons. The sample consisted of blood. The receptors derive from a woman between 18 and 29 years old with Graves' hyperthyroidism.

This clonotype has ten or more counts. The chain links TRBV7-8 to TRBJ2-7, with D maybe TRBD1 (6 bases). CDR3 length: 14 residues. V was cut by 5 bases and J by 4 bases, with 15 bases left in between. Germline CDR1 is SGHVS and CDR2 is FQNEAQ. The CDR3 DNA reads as TGTGCCAGCAGCCTTCCGGGACACTCGTACGAGCAGTACTTC. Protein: CASSLPGHSYEQYF.

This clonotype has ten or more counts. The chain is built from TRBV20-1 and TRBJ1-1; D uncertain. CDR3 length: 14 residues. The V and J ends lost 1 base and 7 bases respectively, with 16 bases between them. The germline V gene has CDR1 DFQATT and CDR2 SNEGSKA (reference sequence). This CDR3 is CSARGLIAGGEAFF. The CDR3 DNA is TGCAGTGCTAGAGGGTTAATTGCGGGCGGTGAAGCTTTCTTT.

Written as DNA, the CDR3 is TGTGCCAGTAGTATACGGGCCAGGGTGGTGGATGGCTACACCTTC. Translating it yields CASSIRARVVDGYTF. The chain carries TRBV19 and TRBJ1-2; tentatively, D is TRBD1 (5 bases). Trimming took off 2 bases at V and 6 bases at J, with 16 bases between the two ends. The CDR3 loop spans 15 amino acids. Germline V gene lookup returns CDR1 LNHDA and CDR2 SQIVND (reference sequence).

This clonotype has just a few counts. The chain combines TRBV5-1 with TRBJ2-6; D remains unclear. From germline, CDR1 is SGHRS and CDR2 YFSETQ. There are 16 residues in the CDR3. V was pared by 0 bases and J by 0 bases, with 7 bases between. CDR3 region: CASSLGVVSGANVLTF. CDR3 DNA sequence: TGCGCCAGCAGCTTGGGAGTTGTCTCTGGGGCCAACGTCCTGACTTTC.

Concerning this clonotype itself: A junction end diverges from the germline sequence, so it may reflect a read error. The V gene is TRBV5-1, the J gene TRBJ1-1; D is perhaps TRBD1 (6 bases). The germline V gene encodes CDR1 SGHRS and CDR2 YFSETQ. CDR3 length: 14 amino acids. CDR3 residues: CTSSSRTANTEAFF. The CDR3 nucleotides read TGCACCAGCAGCTCCCGGACAGCGAACACTGAAGCTTTCTTT.

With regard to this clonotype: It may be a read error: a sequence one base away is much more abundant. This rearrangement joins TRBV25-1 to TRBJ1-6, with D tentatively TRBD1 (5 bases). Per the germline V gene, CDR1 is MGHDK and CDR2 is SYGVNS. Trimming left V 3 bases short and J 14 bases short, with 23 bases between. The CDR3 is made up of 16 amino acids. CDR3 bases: TGTGCCAGCAGTGATCAGACAGAGGGCCCGACGGCTACCCTCCACTTT. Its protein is CASSDQTEGPTATLHF.

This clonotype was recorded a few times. The CDR3 DNA sequence: TGTGCCAGCAGAGACCGGGGACCCCAGGGATATTACGAGCAGTACTTC. It specifies CASRDRGPQGYYEQYF. This chain uses TRBV6-1 with TRBJ2-7; possibly TRBD1 or TRBD2 for D (5 bases each). Germline V gene data show CDR1 as MNHNS and CDR2 as SASEGT. CDR3 length: 16 residues. Trimming stripped 6 bases from V and 4 bases from J, with 22 bases between.

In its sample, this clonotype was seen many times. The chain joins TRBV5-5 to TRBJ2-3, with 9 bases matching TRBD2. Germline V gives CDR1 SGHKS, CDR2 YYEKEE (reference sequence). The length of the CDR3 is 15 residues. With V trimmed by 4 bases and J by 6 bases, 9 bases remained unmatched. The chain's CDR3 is CASSSLSGRSDTQYF. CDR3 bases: TGTGCCAGCAGCAGCTTGAGCGGGAGGTCGGATACGCAGTATTTT.

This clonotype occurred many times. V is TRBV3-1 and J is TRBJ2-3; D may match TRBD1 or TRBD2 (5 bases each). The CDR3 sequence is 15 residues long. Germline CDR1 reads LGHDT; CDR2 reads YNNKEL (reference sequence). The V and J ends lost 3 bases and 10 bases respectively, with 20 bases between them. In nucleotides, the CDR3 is TGTGCCAGCAGCCAGGGGTCGCCGCTGGGACCCTCGCAGTATTTT. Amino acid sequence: CASSQGSPLGPSQYF.

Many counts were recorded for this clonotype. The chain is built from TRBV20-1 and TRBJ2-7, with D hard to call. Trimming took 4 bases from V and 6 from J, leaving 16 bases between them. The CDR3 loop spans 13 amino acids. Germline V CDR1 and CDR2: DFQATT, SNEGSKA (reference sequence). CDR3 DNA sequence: TGCAGTGCTAATCTGGGCGGCGCCCTCGAGCAGTACTTC. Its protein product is CSANLGGALEQYF.

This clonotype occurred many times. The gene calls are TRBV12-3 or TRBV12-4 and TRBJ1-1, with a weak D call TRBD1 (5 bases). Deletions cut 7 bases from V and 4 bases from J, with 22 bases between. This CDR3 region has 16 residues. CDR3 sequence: CASTSGWGRMGTEAFF. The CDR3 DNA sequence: TGTGCCAGCACCTCCGGGTGGGGGAGGATGGGCACTGAAGCTTTCTTT.

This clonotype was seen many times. CDR3 in amino acids: CASSVGGGYEQYF. The CDR3 coding sequence is TGTGCCAGCAGTGTTGGCGGCGGCTACGAGCAGTACTTC. The chain couples TRBV28 to TRBJ2-7, with D uncertain. The CDR3 runs 13 residues. V lost 5 bases and J 3 bases, leaving 11 bases between the germline ends. Germline CDR1 and CDR2: MDHEN and SYDVKM.

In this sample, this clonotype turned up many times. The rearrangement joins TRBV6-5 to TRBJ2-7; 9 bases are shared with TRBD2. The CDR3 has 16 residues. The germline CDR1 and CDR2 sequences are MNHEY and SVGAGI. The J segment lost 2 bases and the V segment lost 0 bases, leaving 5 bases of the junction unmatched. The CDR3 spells CASSYSWTSVTYEQYF. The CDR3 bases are TGTGCCAGCAGTTACTCGTGGACTAGCGTCACCTACGAGCAGTACTTC.

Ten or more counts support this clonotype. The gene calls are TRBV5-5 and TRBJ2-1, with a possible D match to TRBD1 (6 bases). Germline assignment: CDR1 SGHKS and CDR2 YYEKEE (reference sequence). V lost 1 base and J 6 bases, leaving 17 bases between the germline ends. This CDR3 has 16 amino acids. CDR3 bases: TGTGCCAGCAGCTTGATAGGGGGAACCCTCTTCAATGAGCAGTTCTTC. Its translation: CASSLIGGTLFNEQFF.

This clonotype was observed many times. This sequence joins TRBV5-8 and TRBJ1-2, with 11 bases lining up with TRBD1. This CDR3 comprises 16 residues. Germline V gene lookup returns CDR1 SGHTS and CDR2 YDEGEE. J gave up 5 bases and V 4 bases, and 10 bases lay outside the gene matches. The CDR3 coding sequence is TGTGCCAGCAGCCACCGGGACAGGGGGTATATGTATGGCTACACCTTC. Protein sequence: CASSHRDRGYMYGYTF.

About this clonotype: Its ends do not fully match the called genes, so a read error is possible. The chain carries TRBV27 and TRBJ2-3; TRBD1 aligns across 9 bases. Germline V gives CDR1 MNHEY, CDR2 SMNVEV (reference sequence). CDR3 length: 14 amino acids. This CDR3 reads CASSKQGAADTQCF. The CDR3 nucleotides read TGTGCCAGCAGCAAACAGGGGGCGGCAGATACGCAGTGTTTT.

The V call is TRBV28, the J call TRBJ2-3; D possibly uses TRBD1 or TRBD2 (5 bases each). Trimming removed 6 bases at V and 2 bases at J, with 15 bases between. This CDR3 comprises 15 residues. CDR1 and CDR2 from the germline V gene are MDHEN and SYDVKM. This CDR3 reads CASSTSGAITDTQYF. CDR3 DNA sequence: TGTGCCAGCAGCACTAGTGGGGCCATCACAGATACGCAGTATTTT.

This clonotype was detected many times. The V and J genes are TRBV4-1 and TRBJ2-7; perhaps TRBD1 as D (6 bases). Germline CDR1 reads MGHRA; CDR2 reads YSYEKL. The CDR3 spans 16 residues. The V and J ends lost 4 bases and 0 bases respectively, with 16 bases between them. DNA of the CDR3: TGCGCCAGCAGCCGTACCGGGACATCGAGCTCCTACGAGCAGTACTTC. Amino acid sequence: CASSRTGTSSSYEQYF.

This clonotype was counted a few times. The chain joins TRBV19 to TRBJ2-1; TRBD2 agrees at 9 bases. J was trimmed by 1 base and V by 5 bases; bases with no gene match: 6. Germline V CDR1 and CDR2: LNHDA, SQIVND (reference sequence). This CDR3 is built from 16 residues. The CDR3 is CASSSMTSGSYNEQFF. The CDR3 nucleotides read TGTGCCAGTAGTTCGATGACTAGCGGTTCCTACAATGAGCAGTTCTTC.

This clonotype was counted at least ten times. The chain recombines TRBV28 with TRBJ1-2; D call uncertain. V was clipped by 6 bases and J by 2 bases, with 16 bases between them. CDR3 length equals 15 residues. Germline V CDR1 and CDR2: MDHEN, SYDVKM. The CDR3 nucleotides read TGTGCCAGCAGAGTGGCCTGGCAGGTGAACTATGGCTACACCTTC. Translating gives CASRVAWQVNYGYTF.

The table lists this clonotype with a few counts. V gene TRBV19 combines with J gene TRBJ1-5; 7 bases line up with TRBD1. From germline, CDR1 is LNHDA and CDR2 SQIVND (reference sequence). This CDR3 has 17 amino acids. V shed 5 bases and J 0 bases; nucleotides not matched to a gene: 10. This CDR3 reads CASSSGRDSYSNQPQHF. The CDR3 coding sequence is TGTGCCAGTAGTTCTGGCCGGGACAGTTATAGCAATCAGCCCCAGCATTTT.

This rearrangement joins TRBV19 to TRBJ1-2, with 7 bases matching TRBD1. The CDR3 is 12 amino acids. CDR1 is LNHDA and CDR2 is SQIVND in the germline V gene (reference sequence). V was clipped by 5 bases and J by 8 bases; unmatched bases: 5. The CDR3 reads CASSQTGRGYTF. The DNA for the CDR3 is TGTGCCAGTAGTCAGACAGGGCGAGGCTACACCTTC.